The 18 T cell receptor beta chains in this list originate from one sample, sequenced in a study of ipilimumab plus nivolumab after autologous stem cell transplantation (dated by TCRdb to 2020 to 2022). Library creation used the immunoSEQ multiplex PCR assay. What TCRdb holds here is the immuneACCESS table cut down to in-frame rearrangements. Part of the clones is not present; checked against another copy, under half of the missing clones reflect an unresolved V gene, and the others are unexplained. The sample table lists about 22,000 clones, around 74% of them with a count of one. 23% of the sample comes from the top ten. The sample in question was PBMCs, obtained in a trial of ipilimumab plus nivolumab as post-transplant consolidation. Every receptor here comes from a male donor with diffuse large B-cell lymphoma.

The chain is built from TRBV11-3 and TRBJ1-2; possibly TRBD1 for D (5 bases). The V and J ends lost 1 base and 4 bases respectively, with 7 bases between them. Germline values: CDR1 SGHNT, CDR2 YENEEA. This CDR3 is built from 13 residues. As DNA, the CDR3 is TGTGCCAGCAGCTTAGGACAGCGCTATGGCTACACCTTC. The encoded protein is CASSLGQRYGYTF.

On this clone itself: Other nucleotide sequences from this sample produce the same CDR3. The V call is TRBV9, the J call TRBJ2-1; maybe TRBD2 (6 bases). CDR1 is SGDLS, CDR2 YYNGEE, per germline. CDR3 length: 12 residues. The ends were cut back, 4 bases at V and 8 bases at J, with 10 bases in the middle. The CDR3 DNA reads TGTGCCAGCAGCCCAGGAGGGTATGAGCAGTTCTTC. Its protein product is CASSPGGYEQFF.

The chain couples TRBV11-3 to TRBJ2-3; no reliable D call. V lost 0 bases and J 1 base, leaving 2 bases between the germline ends. This CDR3 spans 13 amino acids. CDR1 SGHNT and CDR2 YENEEA come from the germline V gene. CDR3 nucleotides: TGTGCCAGCAGCTTAGAGCGCACAGATACGCAGTATTTT. This codes for CASSLERTDTQYF.

The CDR3 protein is CASSPRQSQGYTF. CDR3 DNA sequence: TGTGCCAGCAGCCCGCGACAGTCGCAAGGCTACACCTTC. The gene calls are TRBV7-9 and TRBJ1-2; possibly TRBD1 for D (5 bases). Trimming took 5 bases from V and 8 from J, leaving 15 bases between them. In germline, CDR1 is SEHNR, CDR2 FQNEAQ (reference sequence). The CDR3 runs to 13 residues. Full variable domain (outside the CDR3, taken from reference TRBV7-9 and TRBJ1-2): DTGVSQNPRHKITKRGQNVTFRCDPISEHNRLYWYRQTLGQGPEFLTYFQNEAQLEKSRLLSDRFSAERPKGSFSTLEIQRTEQGDSAMYLCASSPRQSQGYTFGSGTRLTVV.

The V gene is TRBV5-5, the J gene TRBJ2-2, with D perhaps given as TRBD1 or TRBD2 (6 bases each). V was shortened by 2 bases and J by 1 base, with 15 bases between the two germline ends. The germline V gene has CDR1 SGHKS and CDR2 YYEKEE (reference sequence). This CDR3 comprises 17 residues. Here the CDR3 DNA reads TGTGCCAGCAGCTTTTATCAGGGGAGGAAGAACACCGGGGAGCTGTTTTTT. Protein: CASSFYQGRKNTGELFF.

The V gene is TRBV6-1, the J gene TRBJ2-3; perhaps TRBD1 as D (8 bases). The V gene's germline CDR1 is MNHNS and CDR2 SASEGT. CDR3 size: 15 residues. The V and J ends lost 2 bases and 5 bases respectively, with 14 bases between them. CDR3 DNA: TGTGCCAGCAGTGAAACAGGGGGGGATATAGATACGCAGTATTTT. Translated: CASSETGGDIDTQYF.

This chain uses TRBV9 with TRBJ2-3, with 9 bases lining up with TRBD1. The V gene end was trimmed by 4 bases and the J gene end by 7 bases; junction bases not matched to a gene: 10. This CDR3 spans 15 amino acids. The germline V gene encodes CDR1 SGDLS and CDR2 YYNGEE. Written as DNA, the CDR3 is TGTGCCAGCAGCTCCGGGACAGGGCTCCCGTATACGCAGTATTTT. Encoded protein: CASSSGTGLPYTQYF.

The rearrangement joins TRBV30 to TRBJ1-1; D uncertain. CDR1 is GTSNPN, CDR2 SVGIG, per germline (reference sequence). CDR3 size: 13 residues. V was trimmed by 2 bases and J by 0 bases, leaving 7 bases between them. The CDR3 bases are TGTGCCTGGAGTTCGGGCCTGAACACTGAAGCTTTCTTT. Protein: CAWSSGLNTEAFF.

J is TRBJ2-3 and V is TRBV27, with TRBD2 matching 9 bases. The ends lost 7 bases at V and 2 bases at J; junction bases unmatched: 4. The CDR3 is 14 amino acids. Germline CDR1 and CDR2: MNHEY and SMNVEV (reference sequence). The CDR3: CASKPGLATDTQYF. As DNA, the CDR3 is TGTGCCAGCAAACCGGGACTAGCCACAGATACGCAGTATTTT.

The V and J genes are TRBV28 and TRBJ1-2, with TRBD1 matching 8 bases. The germline V gene has CDR1 MDHEN and CDR2 SYDVKM. The CDR3 totals 16 residues. With 5 bases clipped from V and 2 bases from J, the junction kept 10 bases outside the gene matches. The CDR3 is CASSPRTGRPNYGYTF. CDR3 nucleotide sequence: TGTGCCAGCAGTCCCCGGACAGGGCGGCCCAACTATGGCTACACCTTC.

The DNA of the CDR3 is TGCGCCAGCAGCAAAGCCGGGACAGGTAGTGAAAAACTGTTTTTT. Its translation is CASSKAGTGSEKLFF. V gene TRBV5-1 combines with J gene TRBJ1-4; 8 positions agree with TRBD1. CDR1 is SGHRS and CDR2 is YFSETQ in the germline V gene. Trimming cost V 4 bases and J 7 bases; bases outside gene matches: 9. There are 15 residues in the CDR3. Complete variable domain (other parts from reference TRBV5-1 and TRBJ1-4): KAGVTQTPRYLIKTRGQQVTLSCSPISGHRSVSWYQQTPGQGLQFLFEYFSETQRNKGNFPGRFSGRQFSNSRSEMNVSTLELGDSALYLCASSKAGTGSEKLFFGSGTQLSVL.

The rearrangement links TRBV7-3 to TRBJ2-5; TRBD1 or TRBD2 may be the D gene (5 bases each). The CDR3 runs 15 residues. The V end lost 5 bases, the J end lost 4 bases, and 17 bases lay between the germline ends. Germline lookup yields CDR1 SGHTA and CDR2 FQGTGA. The CDR3 DNA reads TGTGCCAGCAGCCCCAATGGGGGATGGGCAGAGACCCAGTACTTC. Its protein is CASSPNGGWAETQYF.

The J gene is TRBJ1-3, the V gene TRBV9; 8 bases line up with TRBD1. Per germline, CDR1 SGDLS and CDR2 YYNGEE. The CDR3 extends over 17 amino acids. V trimming: 4 bases; J trimming: 3 bases; junction bases outside the gene matches: 12. The CDR3 coding sequence is TGTGCCAGCAGCTCAGACCCCCAGGGGGCGCTTGGAAACACCATATATTTT. Protein: CASSSDPQGALGNTIYF.

V is TRBV27 and J is TRBJ2-1, with D possibly being TRBD1 (6 bases). The length of the CDR3 is 15 residues. The V end was cut by 2 bases, the J end by 2 bases, with 10 bases between. CDR1 and CDR2 from the germline V gene are MNHEY and SMNVEV (reference sequence). CDR3 amino acids: CASSLNRDTYNEQFF. CDR3 bases: TGTGCCAGCAGTTTAAACAGGGACACCTACAATGAGCAGTTCTTC.

Only one count was recorded for this clone. This chain links TRBV30 with TRBJ2-5; D is possibly TRBD1 (6 bases). The V end lost 3 bases, the J end lost 5 bases, and 16 bases lay between the germline ends. The CDR3 runs to 14 residues. The germline CDR1 and CDR2 sequences are GTSNPN and SVGIG (reference sequence). CDR3 residues: CAWRVPGAGETQYF. The CDR3 DNA reads as TGTGCCTGGAGGGTCCCAGGGGCTGGGGAGACCCAGTACTTC.

The J gene is TRBJ2-4, the V gene TRBV7-9, with D possibly TRBD1 on 6 matching bases. The CDR3 contains 18 residues. V was trimmed by 1 base and J by 0 bases, leaving 16 bases between them. The germline gives CDR1 SEHNR, CDR2 FQNEAQ (reference sequence). CDR3 residues: CASSLGPGTPKAKNIQYF. Here the CDR3 DNA reads TGTGCCAGCAGCTTAGGCCCCGGGACACCTAAAGCCAAAAACATTCAGTACTTC.

The rearrangement uses TRBV5-4 and TRBJ2-3, with D tentatively TRBD2 (6 bases). Trimming cost V 0 bases and J 4 bases, with 9 bases left between them. From germline, CDR1 is SGHNT and CDR2 YYREEE (reference sequence). The CDR3 spans 14 residues. Here the CDR3 DNA reads TGTGCCAGCAGCTTGGGTCTAGCGTCAGATACGCAGTATTTT. Its protein product is CASSLGLASDTQYF.

This clone was seen only once. The chain couples TRBV19 to TRBJ1-2; D is unclear. The germline gives CDR1 LNHDA, CDR2 SQIVND (reference sequence). The CDR3 covers 14 residues. V gave up 3 bases and J gave up 5 bases, with 13 bases separating them. The chain's CDR3 is CASSIGPTLYGYTF. CDR3 sequence (DNA): TGTGCCAGTAGTATCGGGCCGACCCTATATGGCTACACCTTC.